Listed below are T cell receptor beta chains from one sample, sequenced in a study of metastatic and nonmetastatic thyroid tumors. MiXCR was used by TCRdb to re-call the PCR reads. The table shows 25,000 to 35,000 clones, with 25% to 35% occurring only once. The sample was blood. These TCRs come from a female donor with papillary thyroid cancer or a benign thyroid nodule (not recorded which). Some clones in this sample may be carry-over from other donors' samples. The CDR3 runs from the conserved cysteine through the conserved F or W. A D gene is named only where the DNA matches it firmly. A clone size is listed for some rows: how often the clone was seen (once, few, many), or a class if it is expanded.

j_call: TRBJ2-7; d_call: NA; cdr3_length: 14; clone_size: many; v_call: TRBV5-5; cdr3_nt: TGTGCCAGCAGCTTGGGGGGGGTGGCCTACGAGCAGTACTTC; cdr3_aa: CASSLGGVAYEQYF
j_call: TRBJ2-7; d_call: NA; cdr3_length: 17; clone_size: NA; v_call: TRBV5-1; cdr3_nt: TGCGCCAGCAGCCGACAAGTGTCGGGGTCTACCGTCGGCGAGCAGTACTTC; cdr3_aa: CASSRQVSGSTVGEQYF
j_call: TRBJ2-1; d_call: NA; cdr3_length: 16; clone_size: NA; v_call: TRBV7-6; cdr3_nt: TGTGCCAGCAGCCCACATGCAGGGGTCATTGTTAATGAGCAGTTCTTC; cdr3_aa: CASSPHAGVIVNEQFF
j_call: TRBJ2-1; d_call: TRBD2; cdr3_length: 15; clone_size: many; v_call: TRBV6-1; cdr3_nt: TGTGCCAGCAGTGCTCTAGCGGGGACTAACGGTGAGCAGTTCTTC; cdr3_aa: CASSALAGTNGEQFF
j_call: TRBJ1-4; d_call: TRBD1; cdr3_length: 15; clone_size: NA; v_call: TRBV3-1; cdr3_nt: TGTGCCAGCAGCCACAGACAGGGATCCGGTGAAAAACTGTTTTTT; cdr3_aa: CASSHRQGSGEKLFF
j_call: TRBJ1-1; d_call: NA; cdr3_length: 13; clone_size: many; v_call: TRBV6-1; cdr3_nt: TGTGCCAGCAGTCTACAGGGTTTCACTGAAGCTTTCTTT; cdr3_aa: CASSLQGFTEAFF
j_call: TRBJ2-7; d_call: NA; cdr3_length: 13; clone_size: once; v_call: TRBV6-9; cdr3_nt: TGTGCCAGCAGTTACGGACAGACCTACCATCAGGAGTTC; cdr3_aa: CASSYGQTYHQEF
j_call: TRBJ1-5; d_call: NA; cdr3_length: 14; clone_size: many; v_call: TRBV24-1; cdr3_nt: TGTGCCACCAGTGCCCGCGGAAACAATCAGCCCCAGCATTTT; cdr3_aa: CATSARGNNQPQHF
j_call: TRBJ1-1; d_call: NA; cdr3_length: 13; clone_size: many; v_call: TRBV10-2; cdr3_nt: TGCGCCAGCAGTGAGTTTTGGGGGGAGGAAGCTTTCTTT; cdr3_aa: CASSEFWGEEAFF
j_call: TRBJ2-1; d_call: TRBD2; cdr3_length: 14; clone_size: many; v_call: TRBV19; cdr3_nt: TGTGCCAGTAGTACGGGACTAGCGAACAATGAGCAGTTCTTC; cdr3_aa: CASSTGLANNEQFF
j_call: TRBJ2-3; d_call: TRBD2; cdr3_length: 15; clone_size: NA; v_call: TRBV6-2/TRBV6-3; cdr3_nt: TGTGCCAGCAGTCCAAGACTAGCGGGAGGGGATACGCAGTATTTT; cdr3_aa: CASSPRLAGGDTQYF
j_call: TRBJ2-1; d_call: TRBD2; cdr3_length: 17; clone_size: many; v_call: TRBV19; cdr3_nt: TGTGCCAGTAGTAGCCAGCGGGAGGTGAGCTCCTACAATGAGCAGTTCTTC; cdr3_aa: CASSSQREVSSYNEQFF
j_call: TRBJ2-7; d_call: TRBD2; cdr3_length: 14; clone_size: NA; v_call: TRBV20-1; cdr3_nt: TGCAGTGCTCGGACTAGCGGGAACTCCTACGAGCAGTACTTC; cdr3_aa: CSARTSGNSYEQYF
j_call: TRBJ2-5; d_call: NA; cdr3_length: 14; clone_size: many; v_call: TRBV7-2; cdr3_nt: TGTGCCAGCAGCCGCCCCACGGGGGCAGAGACCCAGTACTTC; cdr3_aa: CASSRPTGAETQYF
j_call: TRBJ2-1; d_call: NA; cdr3_length: 13; clone_size: many; v_call: TRBV5-1; cdr3_nt: TGCGCCAGCACCCGACCGGAACACAATGAGCAGTTCTTC; cdr3_aa: CASTRPEHNEQFF
j_call: TRBJ1-1; d_call: TRBD1; cdr3_length: 13; clone_size: NA; v_call: TRBV18; cdr3_nt: TGTGCCAGCTCTCGACAGGGCGGCACTGAAGCTTTCTTT; cdr3_aa: CASSRQGGTEAFF
j_call: TRBJ2-2; d_call: TRBD2; cdr3_length: 16; clone_size: many; v_call: TRBV5-6; cdr3_nt: TGTGCCAGCAGCTTGGTAGCGGGAGGGCCAGTCGGGGAGCTGTTTTTT; cdr3_aa: CASSLVAGGPVGELFF
j_call: TRBJ1-2; d_call: NA; cdr3_length: 12; clone_size: many; v_call: TRBV20-1; cdr3_nt: TGCAGTGCTAGAGGGGGGGACTATGGCTACACCTTC; cdr3_aa: CSARGGDYGYTF
j_call: TRBJ1-1; d_call: TRBD1; cdr3_length: 15; clone_size: many; v_call: TRBV5-1; cdr3_nt: TGCGCCAGCAGCCGGGGACAGGGGGCAAACACTGAAGCTTTCTTT; cdr3_aa: CASSRGQGANTEAFF
j_call: TRBJ1-2; d_call: TRBD1; cdr3_length: 13; clone_size: NA; v_call: TRBV5-1; cdr3_nt: TGCGCCAGCAGCTTAGGGACAGGCTTTGGCTACACCTTC; cdr3_aa: CASSLGTGFGYTF
j_call: TRBJ1-6; d_call: NA; cdr3_length: 15; clone_size: NA; v_call: TRBV3-1; cdr3_nt: TGTGCCAGCAGCCACGGGGAATCCTATAATTCACCCCTCCACTTT; cdr3_aa: CASSHGESYNSPLHF
j_call: TRBJ2-7; d_call: NA; cdr3_length: 14; clone_size: NA; v_call: TRBV12-3/TRBV12-4; cdr3_nt: TGTGCCAGCAGTTTAGCCGGACACCGTGACGAGCAGTACTTC; cdr3_aa: CASSLAGHRDEQYF
j_call: TRBJ2-5; d_call: NA; cdr3_length: 15; clone_size: many; v_call: TRBV6-1; cdr3_nt: TGTGCCAGCAGTGAAGCGTGGGGGCAGGGGGAGACCCAGTACTTC; cdr3_aa: CASSEAWGQGETQYF
j_call: TRBJ2-1; d_call: TRBD2; cdr3_length: 14; clone_size: many; v_call: TRBV6-2/TRBV6-3; cdr3_nt: TGTGCCAGCAACACGGGAGGAGAGTCGAATGAGCAGTTCTTC; cdr3_aa: CASNTGGESNEQFF
j_call: TRBJ2-1; d_call: NA; cdr3_length: 12; clone_size: NA; v_call: TRBV6-1; cdr3_nt: TGTGGCTGCAGTGAATTAGTCTATGAGCAGTTCTTC; cdr3_aa: CGCSELVYEQFF
j_call: TRBJ1-5; d_call: NA; cdr3_length: 14; clone_size: once; v_call: TRBV5-1; cdr3_nt: TGCGCCAGCAGCTTGGGACAGGTAAATCAGCCCCAGCATTTT; cdr3_aa: CASSLGQVNQPQHF